These 3 T cell receptor beta chains were all obtained from the same sample, sequenced in a study of CD8+ T cells in alopecia areata (dated by TCRdb to between 2018 and 2020). The library was generated by the immunoSEQ multiplex PCR assay. RNA was extracted from all samples and reverse transcribed into cDNA as template for TCR sequencing. TCRdb holds this immuneACCESS table with in-frame rearrangements only. Some clones are missing; in checked studies, unresolved V genes explain under half, and the rest has no known cause. Counted in this sample were tens of thousands of clones; approximately 29% of them appeared once. Jointly, the top ten make up 15% of the sample. In the paper's terms, the time point label means: around 4 weeks on oral tofacitinib. The sample's treatment or condition label, decoded: oral pan-JAK inhibitor, 5-10 mg twice daily. The sample here was CD8+ T cells sorted from blood, taken at week 4, from a patient treated with tofacitinib. These TCRs come from a human donor with alopecia areata.

This clone was found a few times. V and J are TRBV29-1 and TRBJ2-6; D ambiguous. This CDR3 is built from 14 residues. Trimming removed 3 bases from V and 2 bases from J, with 8 bases in between. Germline V CDR1 and CDR2: SQVTM, ANQGSEA. The CDR3 sequence is CSVDSPTGANVLTF. CDR3 sequence (DNA): TGCAGCGTTGACAGCCCGACTGGGGCCAACGTCCTGACTTTC.

The rearrangement uses TRBV5-6 and TRBJ2-7; no definite D call. This CDR3 region has 11 residues. CDR1 and CDR2 (germline): SGHDT, YYEEEE. V was shortened by 1 base and J by 7 bases, with 6 bases between the two germline ends. In DNA form, the CDR3 reads TGTGCCAGCAGCTTGACCGGGGAGCAGTACTTC. Protein sequence: CASSLTGEQYF.

The V gene is TRBV19, the J gene TRBJ2-7; tentatively, D is TRBD1 (5 bases). CDR1 LNHDA and CDR2 SQIVND come from the germline V gene (reference sequence). The length of the CDR3 is 14 residues. Trimming took off 5 bases at V and 3 bases at J, with 14 bases between the two ends. The CDR3 region has the DNA TGTGCCAGTAGTGGGGCAGCTTCAATCTACGAGCAGTACTTC. It is translated as CASSGAASIYEQYF.